This T cell receptor (beta chain) was profiled in a study of T cell repertoires in cytomegalovirus infection. MiXCR was run by TCRdb on the reads, yielding one entry per CDR3 protein. The repertoire holds about 260,000 distinct CDR3 sequences, with approximately 9% as singletons. Trimming removed 5 bases at V and 0 bases at J, with 7 bases between. The CDR3 extends over 13 amino acids. The germline CDR1 and CDR2 sequences are SGHTA and FQGNSA. This clonotype was observed at least ten times. This TCR came from a human donor in good health (CMV status not recorded). Some clones in this sample may be carry-over from other donors' samples. The specimen sequenced was PBMCs. This chain links TRBV7-2 with TRBJ1-1, with D hard to call. CDR3 bases: TGTGCCAGCAGCGCGGAGATGAACACTGAAGCTTTCTTT. It yields the protein CASSAEMNTEAFF. Complete variable domain (other parts from reference TRBV7-2 and TRBJ1-1): GAGVSQSPSNKVTEKGKDVELRCDPISGHTALYWYRQSLGQGLEFLIYFQGNSAPDKSGLPSDRFSAERTGGSVSTLTIQRTQQEDSAVYLCASSAEMNTEAFFGQGTRLTVV.